The 19 T cell receptor beta chains below were found in one sample sequenced in a study of immune evolution from preneoplasia to lung adenocarcinoma. TCRdb's copy holds only in-frame clones and misses some; the assay was immunoSEQ multiplex PCR. The sample has over 4,000 clones, around four fifths seen once. Sequenced sample: FFPE minimally invasive lung adenocarcinoma tissue. Every receptor here comes from a person between 60 and 80 years old with lung adenocarcinoma.

The CDR3 DNA reads TGCGCCAGCAGCCAAGACAGGGGGAAGTTCTTT. Its protein is CASSQDRGKFF. V usage is TRBV4-1 and J usage is TRBJ1-1, with 7 bases lining up with TRBD1. CDR3 size: 11 residues. J gave up 14 bases and V 0 bases, and 3 bases lay outside the gene matches. Germline CDR1 is MGHRA and CDR2 is YSYEKL.

The J gene is TRBJ2-5, the V gene TRBV5-6; D might be TRBD1 (6 bases). The CDR3 is 15 residues long. Germline-derived CDR1 and CDR2 are SGHDT and YYEEEE. V was shortened by 2 bases and J by 3 bases, with 14 bases between the two germline ends. CDR3 in DNA: TGTGCCAGCAGCTTACCCCCGCCAGGGGAAGAGACCCAGTACTTC. This codes for CASSLPPPGEETQYF.

CDR3 sequence: CASSLTKRTDTQYF. CDR3 DNA sequence: TGTGCCAGCAGCTTGACCAAACGCACAGATACGCAGTATTTT. The chain uses TRBV5-4 and TRBJ2-3, with D hard to call. The CDR3 contains 14 residues. The V gene lost 1 base and the J gene lost 1 base, with 7 bases spanning the gap. Per the germline V gene, CDR1 is SGHNT and CDR2 is YYREEE (reference sequence).

This rearrangement joins TRBV6-6 to TRBJ2-5; 10 nucleotides match TRBD2. Trimming removed 6 bases from V and 5 bases from J; junction bases left unmatched: 12. This CDR3 region has 16 residues. Germline CDR1 is MNHNY and CDR2 is SVGAGI (reference sequence). The CDR3 spells CASRTSGFNPGETQYF. The CDR3 DNA reads TGTGCCAGCAGGACTAGCGGGTTCAACCCGGGGGAGACCCAGTACTTC.

In the case of this clone: An end of the junction differs from the germline gene, which may be a read error. The chain recombines TRBV11-2 with TRBJ2-2; the match to TRBD2 covers 9 bases. The CDR3 is made up of 17 amino acids. Per germline, CDR1 SGHAT and CDR2 FQNNGV. As DNA, the CDR3 is TGTGCCAGTAGCTTGTTAGCGGGAGTAAGGAACACCGGGGAGCTGTTTTTT. Translating gives CASSLLAGVRNTGELFF.

The gene calls are TRBV6-5 and TRBJ2-2; the D gene is possibly TRBD1 (5 bases). There are 14 residues in the CDR3. V was trimmed by 0 bases and J by 6 bases, leaving 8 bases between them. Germline V lookup: CDR1 MNHEY, CDR2 SVGAGI. In nucleotides, the CDR3 is TGTGCCAGCAGTTACTCTCAGGGTGCCGGGGAGCTGTTTTTT. It is translated as CASSYSQGAGELFF.

In DNA form, the CDR3 reads TGTGCCAGCAGTGAAGCCGGGACGGTCTACGAGCAGTACTTC. This codes for CASSEAGTVYEQYF. The chain has TRBV6-1 and TRBJ2-7; D may correspond to TRBD1 or TRBD2 (5 bases each). The CDR3 sequence is 14 residues long. Trimming removed 0 bases at V and 3 bases at J, with 9 bases between. The germline V gene has CDR1 MNHNS and CDR2 SASEGT.

This clone was counted between two and nine times. The V gene is TRBV13, the J gene TRBJ2-2; TRBD2 agrees at 11 bases. The CDR3 extends over 17 amino acids. V lost 5 bases, J lost 3 bases, and 8 bases stayed unmatched. Germline values: CDR1 PRHDT, CDR2 FYEKMQ (reference sequence). The chain's CDR3 is CASSTRTSGLDTGELFF. CDR3 bases: TGTGCCAGCAGCACCCGGACTAGCGGGTTAGACACCGGGGAGCTGTTTTTT.

The chain links TRBV4-3 to TRBJ1-2, with D maybe TRBD1 (5 bases). Trimming cost V 0 bases and J 8 bases, with 13 bases left between them. The CDR3 covers 14 residues. Germline CDR1 LGHNA, CDR2 YSLEER. Here the CDR3 DNA reads TGCGCCAGCAGCCAAGATAGGACACGGGGAGGCTACACCTTC. This translates into CASSQDRTRGGYTF.

In DNA, the CDR3 is TGCGCCAGCAGACAGGGCGGTGAAGCTTTCTTT. Protein sequence: CASRQGGEAFF. This rearrangement joins TRBV5-1 to TRBJ1-1, with D possibly being TRBD1 (6 bases). The CDR3 contains 11 residues. CDR1 and CDR2 from the germline V gene are SGHRS and YFSETQ. V lost 5 bases, J lost 7 bases, and 9 bases lay in between.

This clone was counted once. V and J are TRBV10-3 and TRBJ1-2, with D maybe TRBD1 (6 bases). The ends were cut back, 6 bases at V and 3 bases at J, with 14 bases in the middle. The germline CDR1 and CDR2 sequences are ENHRY and SYGVKD. This CDR3 has 14 amino acids. CDR3 DNA sequence: TGTGCCATCAGCCCGGAGGGGGGCTACTATGGCTACACCTTC. This translates into CAISPEGGYYGYTF.

The chain couples TRBV5-1 to TRBJ2-3; D call uncertain. The V and J ends lost 6 bases and 4 bases respectively, with 9 bases between them. The CDR3 consists of 12 residues. The V gene's germline CDR1 is SGHRS and CDR2 YFSETQ. In DNA, the CDR3 is TGCGCCAGCACAGTCTCCCCAGATACGCAGTATTTT. Amino acids: CASTVSPDTQYF.

The chain combines TRBV9 with TRBJ1-1, with D possibly being TRBD1 (6 bases). Between the trimmed V and J ends, which lost 3 bases and 4 bases, there was a span of 10 bases. CDR1 SGDLS and CDR2 YYNGEE come from the germline V gene. There are 13 residues in the CDR3. Written as DNA, the CDR3 is TGTGCCAGCAGCGGTACAGGGTTCACTGAAGCTTTCTTT. Translated: CASSGTGFTEAFF.

This clone was picked up one time. The chain links TRBV11-2 to TRBJ2-3; 7 bases line up with TRBD1. The CDR3 covers 14 residues. Germline V gene sequence: CDR1 SGHAT, CDR2 FQNNGV. V lost 1 base, J lost 6 bases, and 4 bases stayed unmatched. The CDR3 DNA reads TGTGCCAGCAGCTTAGCCGACAGGGTTGATACGCAGTATTTT. Translated, it gives CASSLADRVDTQYF. Complete variable domain (other parts from reference TRBV11-2 and TRBJ2-3): EAGVAQSPRYKIIEKRQSVAFWCNPISGHATLYWYQQILGQGPKLLIQFQNNGVVDDSQLPKDRFSAERLKGVDSTLKIQPAKLEDSAVYLCASSLADRVDTQYFGPGTRLTVL.

This clone is medium-sized. The chain links TRBV18 to TRBJ2-7; the D gene is possibly TRBD1 (7 bases). The CDR3 loop spans 16 amino acids. Germline values: CDR1 KGHSH, CDR2 LQKENI. Deletions cut 2 bases from V and 4 bases from J, with 18 bases between. CDR3 residues: CASSPMKGARGYEQYF. CDR3 bases: TGTGCCAGCTCACCAATGAAGGGGGCGCGGGGATACGAGCAGTACTTC.

The chain links TRBV6-1 to TRBJ1-1; D unclear. V dropped 5 bases and J dropped 0 bases, with 7 bases sitting between them. This CDR3 has 13 amino acids. Per germline, CDR1 MNHNS and CDR2 SASEGT. For the CDR3, the DNA is TGTGCCAGCAGTCAAATCATGAACACTGAAGCTTTCTTT. Protein sequence: CASSQIMNTEAFF.

The V and J genes are TRBV6-1 and TRBJ1-1; tentatively, D is TRBD1 (5 bases). Germline CDR1 reads MNHNS; CDR2 reads SASEGT. The ends were cut back, 3 bases at V and 4 bases at J, with 9 bases in the middle. This CDR3 has 13 residues. CDR3 sequence (DNA): TGTGCCAGCAGTGAGTTTGGGGGCACTGAAGCTTTCTTT. Translation: CASSEFGGTEAFF.

In this sample, this clone turned up once. This chain links TRBV5-1 with TRBJ2-3, with TRBD2 identical over 7 bases. V lost 0 bases and J lost 5; bases outside the gene matches: 9. Per germline, CDR1 SGHRS and CDR2 YFSETQ. This CDR3 has 16 residues. CDR3 nucleotide sequence: TGCGCCAGCAGCTTGGCCGGAGGGAGGGCCGGAGATACGCAGTATTTT. Amino acid sequence: CASSLAGGRAGDTQYF. The variable domain in full, completed from reference TRBV5-1 and TRBJ2-3, reads KAGVTQTPRYLIKTRGQQVTLSCSPISGHRSVSWYQQTPGQGLQFLFEYFSETQRNKGNFPGRFSGRQFSNSRSEMNVSTLELGDSALYLCASSLAGGRAGDTQYFGPGTRLTVL.

Comments on this clone: Other DNA sequences in this sample translate to the same CDR3. The rearrangement uses TRBV27 and TRBJ2-5; TRBD2 matches 14 bases. Losses at the gene ends were 4 bases for V and 4 bases for J; bases not matched to a gene: 8. This CDR3 has 17 amino acids. Germline V gene data show CDR1 as MNHEY and CDR2 as SMNVEV (reference sequence). The CDR3 DNA reads as TGTGCCAGCAGTTACCTAGGACTAGCGGGAGGAGCAGAGACCCAGTACTTC. It encodes CASSYLGLAGGAETQYF.